The clone carrying this TCR beta chain was seen many times. As yet, its antigen is unknown. This entry belongs to a study of Graves' ophthalmopathy and Graves' hyperthyroidism. Study-wide points: Classification of ophthalmopathy versus stable hyperthyroidism by a 13-signature model yielded roughly 86% sensitivity and 65% to 83% specificity. Most thyroid clonotypes with frequency above 0.001 were detected in blood too.

As the template, RNA transcripts were used to amplify TCR beta CDR3 regions. First-round RT-PCR used HTBI primers; second-round multiplex PCR followed. MiXCR, applied by TCRdb to the multiplex PCR reads, yields one record per CDR3 protein. The top ten hold around 40% of the sample, which has hundreds of thousands of distinct CDR3 sequences, about 44% seen once. J gave up 6 bases and V 2 bases, and 4 bases lay outside the gene matches. The CDR3 is made up of 14 amino acids. The study enrolled ophthalmopathy donors with moderate-to-severe activity, CAS ≥3, NOSPECS ≥4 and duration under 3 months. PBMCs were obtained from roughly 9.5 ml of fresh peripheral blood.

Sample: peripheral blood. The origin of this receptor is an adult man with Graves' ophthalmopathy. V and J are TRBV12-3 or TRBV12-4 and TRBJ2-7; TRBD2 matches 10 bases. The CDR3 sequence: CASSLQRGGGEQYF. For the CDR3, the DNA is TGTGCCAGCAGTTTACAGCGGGGGGGCGGCGAGCAGTACTTC.